These 13 T cell receptor beta chains came from one sample sequenced in a study of control samples from healthy donors and cancer patients. Sequencing was performed with immunoSEQ multiplex PCR; in TCRdb, only in-frame clones are kept and a portion is missing. The sample contains over 100,000 clones, roughly 90% of which appear only once. Sequencing was carried out using blood. The receptors come from a man between 18 and 35 years old in good health.

This clone was detected only once. The chain has TRBV27 and TRBJ1-6; 7 positions agree with TRBD1. After removal of 5 bases from V and 7 bases from J, the junction contained 8 bases not matched to a gene. The CDR3 covers 15 residues. CDR1 and CDR2 (germline): MNHEY, SMNVEV (reference sequence). The CDR3 loop reads CASSPLQGRNSPLHF. The CDR3 DNA sequence: TGTGCCAGCAGTCCCTTACAGGGGAGGAATTCACCCCTCCACTTT.

The V and J genes are TRBV2 and TRBJ1-1; D is ambiguous. CDR1 is SNHLY, CDR2 FYNNEI, per germline. Trimming cost V 2 bases and J 6 bases, with 13 bases left between them. CDR3 length: 14 residues. The CDR3, as DNA: TGTGCCAGCAGTGAACGGGGTCCGGCAGCTGAAGCTTTCTTT. Its protein product is CASSERGPAAEAFF.

This clone is a singleton in its sample. The rearrangement uses TRBV2 and TRBJ1-5; a possible D gene is TRBD1 (5 bases). The V end lost 1 base, the J end lost 3 bases, and 10 bases lay between the germline ends. Germline values: CDR1 SNHLY, CDR2 FYNNEI. This CDR3 region has 15 residues. The CDR3 DNA reads as TGTGCCAGCAGTGAAGTCCGGGACCTCAATCAGCCCCAGCATTTT. Translated, it gives CASSEVRDLNQPQHF.

The rearrangement links TRBV7-2 to TRBJ1-2; no reliable D call. The CDR3 is 11 residues long. The germline CDR1 and CDR2 sequences are SGHTA and FQGNSA. The ends were cut back, 3 bases at V and 6 bases at J, with 5 bases in the middle. The CDR3 DNA reads TGTGCCAGCAGCTTTTTCGATGGCTACACCTTC. Protein product: CASSFFDGYTF.

The chain carries TRBV5-1 and TRBJ2-4; 11 bases agree with TRBD1. Germline-derived CDR1 and CDR2 are SGHRS and YFSETQ. The CDR3 is 14 amino acids. Trimming at V came to 2 bases and at J to 10 bases, leaving 5 bases not matched to a gene. The CDR3 loop is CASSFGTGGRIQYF. The CDR3, as DNA: TGCGCCAGCAGCTTTGGGACAGGGGGTAGGATTCAGTACTTC.

The chain has TRBV7-9 and TRBJ2-1; 8 nucleotides match TRBD2. This CDR3 contains 16 residues. Per the germline V gene, CDR1 is SEHNR and CDR2 is FQNEAQ (reference sequence). V was clipped by 5 bases and J by 5 bases; unmatched bases: 11. The CDR3 loop reads CASSLYPSGGDNEQFF. The CDR3 DNA follows: TGTGCCAGCAGCCTGTACCCGAGCGGGGGAGACAATGAGCAGTTCTTC.

J is TRBJ2-2 and V is TRBV5-1, with 8 bases aligning to TRBD2. V trimming: 4 bases; J trimming: 1 base; junction bases outside the gene matches: 6. The germline V gene has CDR1 SGHRS and CDR2 YFSETQ. This CDR3 is 16 amino acids long. For the CDR3, the DNA is TGCGCCAGCAGCCCTGGAGCGGGGGAGAACACCGGGGAGCTGTTTTTT. Protein sequence: CASSPGAGENTGELFF.

The V and J genes are TRBV19 and TRBJ2-7, with TRBD1 matching 7 bases. Germline CDR1 is LNHDA and CDR2 is SQIVND (reference sequence). Trimming took 5 bases from V and 0 from J; bases not matched to a gene: 13. The CDR3 covers 17 residues. The CDR3 coding sequence is TGTGCCAGTAGTCTCCCTCCGGGGACAGAAGCCTCCTACGAGCAGTACTTC. Amino acid sequence: CASSLPPGTEASYEQYF.

The gene calls are TRBV9 and TRBJ2-3, with a weak D call TRBD2 (5 bases). The V and J ends lost 4 bases and 0 bases respectively, with 12 bases between them. CDR3 length: 15 amino acids. The germline V gene has CDR1 SGDLS and CDR2 YYNGEE. This CDR3 reads CASSTRTSSTDTQYF. In DNA form, the CDR3 reads TGTGCCAGCAGCACTAGGACCTCTAGCACAGATACGCAGTATTTT.

A few counts support this clone. This sequence joins TRBV15 and TRBJ1-1, with a possible D match to TRBD1 (6 bases). The CDR3 is made up of 17 amino acids. Trimming stripped 3 bases from V and 5 bases from J, with 22 bases between. Germline V gene sequence: CDR1 LNHNV, CDR2 YYDKDF (reference sequence). The CDR3 DNA is TGTGCCACCAGCAGGGACCGACGAGGGGGGAGGGAGACTGAAGCTTTCTTT. Its translation is CATSRDRRGGRETEAFF.

The rearrangement links TRBV6-5 to TRBJ2-7, with D possibly being TRBD1 (5 bases). Germline values: CDR1 MNHEY, CDR2 SVGAGI. V was trimmed by 5 bases and J by 0 bases, leaving 8 bases between them. CDR3 length: 13 residues. CDR3: CASSTGSSYEQYF. DNA of the CDR3: TGTGCCAGCAGTACAGGATCCTCCTACGAGCAGTACTTC.

The genes are TRBV6-4 and TRBJ2-3; D unresolved. V lost 2 bases and J 2 bases, leaving 11 bases between the germline ends. CDR1 is MRHNA, CDR2 SNTAGT, per germline. The CDR3 totals 15 residues. The CDR3 DNA follows: TGTGCCAGCAGTGACCCCAAACGGCCCACAGATACGCAGTATTTT. It translates to CASSDPKRPTDTQYF.

The chain combines TRBV18 with TRBJ2-3; D is perhaps TRBD2 (6 bases). Germline V CDR1 and CDR2: KGHSH, LQKENI. The CDR3 is made up of 15 amino acids. V gave up 7 bases and J gave up 0 bases, with 14 bases separating them. The CDR3 region has the DNA TGTGCCAGCTTAAGGGCGGGAACTAGCACAGATACGCAGTATTTT. It is translated as CASLRAGTSTDTQYF.